Each of the 20 T cell receptor beta chains below was sequenced from the same sample in a study of blood T cell repertoires in COVID-19. TCRdb keeps only in-frame clones here, not all; method: immunoSEQ multiplex PCR. The repertoire consists of about 290,000 clones, with just under 85% occurring once and the leading ten covering around 4.2%. Sequencing was carried out using peripheral blood. Receptors originate from a woman in her forties or fifties with active or convalescent COVID-19.

The chain has TRBV7-9 and TRBJ2-1; 7 bases agree with TRBD1. The CDR3 spans 13 residues. Germline V CDR1 and CDR2: SEHNR, FQNEAQ (reference sequence). Trimming at V came to 6 bases and at J to 9 bases, leaving 8 bases not matched to a gene. CDR3 sequence: CASSFDRVGEQFF. CDR3 coding DNA: TGTGCCAGCAGTTTTGACAGGGTAGGTGAGCAGTTCTTC. Based on the CDR3 plus reference TRBV7-9 and TRBJ2-1, the full variable domain is DTGVSQNPRHKITKRGQNVTFRCDPISEHNRLYWYRQTLGQGPEFLTYFQNEAQLEKSRLLSDRFSAERPKGSFSTLEIQRTEQGDSAMYLCASSFDRVGEQFFGPGTRLTVL.

V and J are TRBV28 and TRBJ2-1, with D perhaps TRBD1 (6 bases). This CDR3 is built from 14 residues. Germline assignment: CDR1 MDHEN and CDR2 SYDVKM. V lost 8 bases to trimming and J lost 3 bases, with 14 bases between them. DNA for the CDR3: TGTGCCAGCTATGCTGGGGGCCTCTACAATGAGCAGTTCTTC. This sequence encodes CASYAGGLYNEQFF.

The chain combines TRBV20-1 with TRBJ2-1, with 7 bases fitting TRBD2. V trimming: 3 bases; J trimming: 4 bases; junction bases outside the gene matches: 15. This CDR3 contains 17 residues. Germline CDR1 and CDR2: DFQATT and SNEGSKA (reference sequence). CDR3 in DNA: TGCAGTGCTAGTGGTGGGGTACCGGGACTACCATACAATGAGCAGTTCTTC. This encodes CSASGGVPGLPYNEQFF.

As DNA, the CDR3 is TGTGCCCTTAGCGACTCCTACAATGAGCAGTTCTTC. It codes for CALSDSYNEQFF. The chain couples TRBV15 to TRBJ2-1, with a possible D match to TRBD2 (5 bases). Per the germline V gene, CDR1 is LNHNV and CDR2 is YYDKDF (reference sequence). Trimming pared 11 bases from V and 0 bases from J, leaving 8 bases between. The CDR3 totals 12 residues.

The chain combines TRBV5-5 with TRBJ2-7, with TRBD2 as a possible D gene (6 bases). The V gene lost 3 bases and the J gene lost 5 bases, with 21 bases spanning the gap. Germline CDR1 is SGHKS and CDR2 is YYEKEE (reference sequence). This CDR3 is 16 amino acids long. The CDR3 loop is CASSSPGRGEVNEQYF. Here the CDR3 DNA reads TGTGCCAGCAGCTCCCCTGGCCGCGGGGAGGTCAACGAGCAGTACTTC.

This chain links TRBV5-6 with TRBJ1-1, with 8 bases identical to TRBD1. The CDR3 is made up of 14 amino acids. Looked up from germline, CDR1 is SGHDT and CDR2 is YYEEEE. V trimming: 4 bases; J trimming: 5 bases; junction bases outside the gene matches: 7. The CDR3 loop reads CASSRSTGETEAFF. The DNA of the CDR3 is TGTGCCAGCAGCCGTTCGACAGGGGAGACTGAAGCTTTCTTT.

J is TRBJ1-6 and V is TRBV6-5; D gene unclear. The CDR3 totals 16 residues. V shed 4 bases and J shed 10 bases, with 20 bases lying between them. CDR1 and CDR2 (germline): MNHEY, SVGAGI. CDR3 bases: TGTGCCAGCAGTTCCCACGGCTTGCGGCCCTCCTCACCCCTCCACTTT. It codes for CASSSHGLRPSSPLHF.

This clone was detected only a few times. V and J are TRBV18 and TRBJ1-1; the D is unclear. Germline assignment: CDR1 KGHSH and CDR2 LQKENI. V lost 4 bases and J lost 0, with 12 bases in between. This CDR3 has 15 residues. The CDR3 protein is CASSRHPAMNTEAFF. Written as DNA, the CDR3 is TGTGCCAGCTCACGACATCCAGCCATGAACACTGAAGCTTTCTTT.

The V gene is TRBV19, the J gene TRBJ2-6; TRBD1 is a possible D gene (5 bases). Germline V gene sequence: CDR1 LNHDA, CDR2 SQIVND (reference sequence). V lost 5 bases and J 15 bases, leaving 17 bases between the germline ends. CDR3 size: 13 residues. Written as DNA, the CDR3 is TGTGCCAGTAGTGGGGTCTGGGGCCAGGACCTGACTTTC. It encodes CASSGVWGQDLTF.

The chain combines TRBV18 with TRBJ1-2, with TRBD1 identical over 9 bases. Germline lookup yields CDR1 KGHSH and CDR2 LQKENI. V lost 3 bases, J lost 3 bases, and 8 bases stayed unmatched. CDR3 length: 16 residues. CDR3 nucleotide sequence: TGTGCCAGCTCACCCGAAACAGGGGGCACGGACTATGGCTACACCTTC. Its protein is CASSPETGGTDYGYTF.

The chain has TRBV6-5 and TRBJ1-5; D is perhaps TRBD1 (6 bases). The CDR3 covers 16 residues. The V gene's germline CDR1 is MNHEY and CDR2 SVGAGI. The ends were cut back, 0 bases at V and 3 bases at J, with 12 bases in the middle. CDR3 sequence reads: CASSYSRWTVNQPQHF. CDR3 coding DNA: TGTGCCAGCAGTTACTCGAGATGGACAGTCAATCAGCCCCAGCATTTT.

The V gene is TRBV5-4, the J gene TRBJ2-7; 9 positions agree with TRBD2. This CDR3 has 15 residues. Germline lookup yields CDR1 SGHNT and CDR2 YYREEE (reference sequence). The ends lost 2 bases at V and 3 bases at J; junction bases unmatched: 6. In DNA form, the CDR3 reads TGTGCCAGCAGCTTTTCGACTAGCGGAAACTACGAGCAGTACTTC. Its protein is CASSFSTSGNYEQYF.

The V and J genes are TRBV11-1 and TRBJ2-5; possibly TRBD1 for D (6 bases). The length of the CDR3 is 16 residues. The germline V and J ends were trimmed by 5 bases and 0 bases, with 16 bases remaining between them. Per the germline V gene, CDR1 is SGHAT and CDR2 is FQDESV (reference sequence). Here the CDR3 reads CASSTWDKSDQETQYF. DNA for the CDR3: TGTGCCAGCAGCACTTGGGACAAGTCTGACCAAGAGACCCAGTACTTC.

The genes are TRBV7-2 and TRBJ2-3; 13 bases align to TRBD2. V shed 5 bases, J shed 6 bases, and the junction held 8 bases outside the gene matches. Germline V gives CDR1 SGHTA, CDR2 FQGNSA. This CDR3 region has 16 residues. The CDR3 spells CASSPGLAGVTDTQYF. The CDR3 nucleotides are TGTGCCAGCAGCCCCGGACTAGCGGGGGTCACGGATACGCAGTATTTT. Using reference TRBV7-2 and TRBJ2-3 for the parts outside the CDR3, the full variable domain is GAGVSQSPSNKVTEKGKDVELRCDPISGHTALYWYRQSLGQGLEFLIYFQGNSAPDKSGLPSDRFSAERTGGSVSTLTIQRTQQEDSAVYLCASSPGLAGVTDTQYFGPGTRLTVL.

The chain employs TRBV29-1 and TRBJ2-3; D ambiguous. V dropped 4 bases and J dropped 4 bases, with 9 bases sitting between them. This CDR3 has 12 amino acids. Germline V gives CDR1 SQVTM, CDR2 ANQGSEA. The CDR3 coding sequence is TGCAGCGTTGGTTTAGCCTCAGATACGCAGTATTTT. Translated: CSVGLASDTQYF.

Notes on this clone: Other DNA sequences of this sample code for an identical CDR3. The rearrangement uses TRBV12-3 or TRBV12-4 and TRBJ2-1, with a tentative D call TRBD2 (5 bases). The CDR3 is made up of 11 amino acids. V was cut by 4 bases and J by 8 bases, with 6 bases left in between. The CDR3 is CASSSGYEQFF. The CDR3 coding sequence is TGTGCCAGCAGTTCGGGGTATGAGCAGTTCTTC.

The rearrangement joins TRBV24-1 to TRBJ2-1; a possible D gene is TRBD2 (5 bases). The CDR3 consists of 12 residues. Germline V gene sequence: CDR1 KGHDR, CDR2 SFDVKD. V lost 3 bases to trimming and J lost 9 bases, with 8 bases between them. The CDR3 nucleotides read TGTGCCACCAGTGATCCAGGAGGTGAGCAGTTCTTC. It codes for CATSDPGGEQFF.

The rearrangement links TRBV5-6 to TRBJ2-7; 12 positions match TRBD2. V lost 4 bases, J lost 5 bases, and 4 bases stayed unmatched. Germline CDR1 SGHDT, CDR2 YYEEEE. The CDR3 extends over 14 amino acids. The CDR3 coding sequence is TGTGCCAGCAGCACACGACTAGCGGGAGACGAGCAGTACTTC. It encodes CASSTRLAGDEQYF. Combining the CDR3 with reference TRBV5-6 and TRBJ2-7 gives the whole variable domain DAGVTQSPTHLIKTRGQQVTLRCSPKSGHDTVSWYQQALGQGPQFIFQYYEEEERQRGNFPDRFSGHQFPNYSSELNVNALLLGDSALYLCASSTRLAGDEQYFGPGTRLTVT.

The rearrangement links TRBV29-1 to TRBJ2-1; TRBD1 matches 10 bases. Germline V lookup: CDR1 SQVTM, CDR2 ANQGSEA. The CDR3 sequence is 14 residues long. V shed 7 bases, J shed 2 bases, and the junction held 5 bases outside the gene matches. The CDR3 DNA sequence: TGCAGCGGGCGTGGGACAGGGGCCTACAATGAGCAGTTCTTC. Protein product: CSGRGTGAYNEQFF.

This chain joins TRBV11-2 and TRBJ2-7, with 9 positions matching TRBD2. J gave up 0 bases and V 1 base, and 7 bases lay outside the gene matches. The CDR3 loop spans 17 amino acids. Germline CDR1 and CDR2: SGHAT and FQNNGV. CDR3 loop: CASSLVSGLASSYEQYF. For the CDR3, the DNA is TGTGCCAGCAGCTTAGTTTCCGGACTAGCGTCCTCCTACGAGCAGTACTTC.